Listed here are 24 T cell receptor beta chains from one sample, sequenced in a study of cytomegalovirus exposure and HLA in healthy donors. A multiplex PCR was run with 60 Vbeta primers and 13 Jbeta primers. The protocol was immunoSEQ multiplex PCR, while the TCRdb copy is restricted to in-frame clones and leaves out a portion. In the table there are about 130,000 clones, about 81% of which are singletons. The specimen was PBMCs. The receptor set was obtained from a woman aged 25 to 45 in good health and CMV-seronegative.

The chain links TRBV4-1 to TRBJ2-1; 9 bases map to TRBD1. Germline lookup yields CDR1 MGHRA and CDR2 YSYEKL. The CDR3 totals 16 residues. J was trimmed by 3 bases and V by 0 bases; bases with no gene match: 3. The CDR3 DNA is TGCGCCAGCAGCCAAGACCGGGACAGGGTCTACAATGAGCAGTTCTTC. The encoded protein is CASSQDRDRVYNEQFF.

The CDR3 region is CASSMGQGNEKLFF. The CDR3 DNA reads TGTGCCAGCTCCATGGGACAGGGGAATGAAAAACTGTTTTTT. V gene TRBV7-9 combines with J gene TRBJ1-4, with TRBD1 matching over 10 bases. The CDR3 is made up of 14 amino acids. V trimming: 8 bases; J trimming: 5 bases; junction bases outside the gene matches: 5. Germline CDR1 and CDR2: SEHNR and FQNEAQ (reference sequence). Complete variable domain (other parts from reference TRBV7-9 and TRBJ1-4): DTGVSQNPRHKITKRGQNVTFRCDPISEHNRLYWYRQTLGQGPEFLTYFQNEAQLEKSRLLSDRFSAERPKGSFSTLEIQRTEQGDSAMYLCASSMGQGNEKLFFGSGTQLSVL.

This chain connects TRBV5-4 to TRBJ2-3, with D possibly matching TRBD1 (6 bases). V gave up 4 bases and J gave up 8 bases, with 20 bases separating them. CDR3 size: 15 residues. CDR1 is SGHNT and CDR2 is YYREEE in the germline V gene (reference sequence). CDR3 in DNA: TGTGCCAGCAGCCCCGGGGACACCGGTGGGGGTACGCAGTATTTT. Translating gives CASSPGDTGGGTQYF.

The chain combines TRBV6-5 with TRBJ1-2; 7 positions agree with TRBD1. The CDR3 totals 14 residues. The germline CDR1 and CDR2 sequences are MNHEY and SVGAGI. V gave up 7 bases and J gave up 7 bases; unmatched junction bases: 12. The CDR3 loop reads CASTPMGQGVGYTF. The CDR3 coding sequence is TGTGCCAGCACCCCGATGGGGCAGGGGGTTGGCTACACCTTC.

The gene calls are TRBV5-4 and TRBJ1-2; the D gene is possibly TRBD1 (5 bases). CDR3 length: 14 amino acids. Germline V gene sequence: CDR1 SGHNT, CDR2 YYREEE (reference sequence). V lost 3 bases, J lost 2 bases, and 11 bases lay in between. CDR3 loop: CASSSGRRNYGYTF. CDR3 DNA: TGTGCCAGCAGCTCAGGGAGGCGAAACTATGGCTACACCTTC.

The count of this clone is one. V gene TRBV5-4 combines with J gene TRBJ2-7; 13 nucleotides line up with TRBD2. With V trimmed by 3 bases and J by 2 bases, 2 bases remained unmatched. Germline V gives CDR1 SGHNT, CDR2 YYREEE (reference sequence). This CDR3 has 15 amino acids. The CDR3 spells CASSSGLAGAYEQYF. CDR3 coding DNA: TGTGCCAGCAGCTCAGGACTAGCGGGAGCCTACGAGCAGTACTTC. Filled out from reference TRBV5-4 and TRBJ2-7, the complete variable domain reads ETGVTQSPTHLIKTRGQQVTLRCSSQSGHNTVSWYQQALGQGPQFIFQYYREEENGRGNFPPRFSGLQFPNYSSELNVNALELDDSALYLCASSSGLAGAYEQYFGPGTRLTVT.

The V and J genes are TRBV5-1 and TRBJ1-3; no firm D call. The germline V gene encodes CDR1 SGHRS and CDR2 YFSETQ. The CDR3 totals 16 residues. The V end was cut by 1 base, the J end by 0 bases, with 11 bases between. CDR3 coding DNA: TGCGCCAGCAGCTTGACAGAGCATTCCTCTGGAAACACCATATATTTT. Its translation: CASSLTEHSSGNTIYF.

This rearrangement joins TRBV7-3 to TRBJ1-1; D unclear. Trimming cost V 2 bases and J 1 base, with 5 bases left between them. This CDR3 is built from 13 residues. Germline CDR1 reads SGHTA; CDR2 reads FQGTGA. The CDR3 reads CASSLQWNTEAFF. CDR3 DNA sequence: TGTGCCAGCAGCTTACAGTGGAACACTGAAGCTTTCTTT.

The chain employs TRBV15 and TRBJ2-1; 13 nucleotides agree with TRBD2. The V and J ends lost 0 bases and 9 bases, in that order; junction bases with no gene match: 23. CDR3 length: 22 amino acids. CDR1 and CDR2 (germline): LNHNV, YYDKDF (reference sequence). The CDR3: CATSRDRTGLAGPTPMGREQFF. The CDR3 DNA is TGTGCCACCAGCAGAGATCGGACGGGACTAGCGGGACCCACACCAATGGGCCGTGAGCAGTTCTTC. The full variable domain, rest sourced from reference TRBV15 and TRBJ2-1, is DAMVIQNPRYQVTQFGKPVTLSCSQTLNHNVMYWYQQKSSQAPKLLFHYYDKDFNNEADTPDNFQSRRPNTSFCFLDIRSPGLGDTAMYLCATSRDRTGLAGPTPMGREQFFGPGTRLTVL.

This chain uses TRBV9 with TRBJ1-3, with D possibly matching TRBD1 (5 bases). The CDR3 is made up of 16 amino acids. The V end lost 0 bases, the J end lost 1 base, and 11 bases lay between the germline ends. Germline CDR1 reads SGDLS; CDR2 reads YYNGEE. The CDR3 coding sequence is TGTGCCAGCAGCGTAGCTACGGGGGAGTCTGGAAACACCATATATTTT. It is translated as CASSVATGESGNTIYF.

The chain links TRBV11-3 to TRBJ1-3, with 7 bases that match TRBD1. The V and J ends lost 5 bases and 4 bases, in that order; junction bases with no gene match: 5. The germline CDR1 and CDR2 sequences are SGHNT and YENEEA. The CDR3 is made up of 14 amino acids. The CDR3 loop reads CASSPTGSGNTIYF. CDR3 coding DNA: TGTGCCAGCAGCCCGACAGGGTCAGGAAACACCATATATTTT.

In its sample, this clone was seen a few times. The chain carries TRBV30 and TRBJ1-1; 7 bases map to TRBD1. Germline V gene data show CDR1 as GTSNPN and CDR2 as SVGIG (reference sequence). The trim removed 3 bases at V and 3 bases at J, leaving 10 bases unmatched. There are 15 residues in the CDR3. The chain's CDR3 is CAWRSWDSGHTEAFF. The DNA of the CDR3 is TGTGCCTGGAGATCCTGGGACAGCGGTCACACTGAAGCTTTCTTT.

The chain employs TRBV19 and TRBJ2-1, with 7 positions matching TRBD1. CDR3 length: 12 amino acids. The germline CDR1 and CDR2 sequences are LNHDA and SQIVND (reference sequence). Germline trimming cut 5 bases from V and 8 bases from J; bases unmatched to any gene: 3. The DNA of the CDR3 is TGTGCCAGTAGTCGGCAGGGGGATGAGCAGTTCTTC. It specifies CASSRQGDEQFF.

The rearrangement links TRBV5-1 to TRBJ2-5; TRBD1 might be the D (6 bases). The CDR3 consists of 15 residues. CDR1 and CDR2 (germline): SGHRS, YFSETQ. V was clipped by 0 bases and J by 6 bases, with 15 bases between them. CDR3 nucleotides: TGCGCCAGCAGCTTGGTGATTACAGGGATAAAGACCCAGTACTTC. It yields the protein CASSLVITGIKTQYF.

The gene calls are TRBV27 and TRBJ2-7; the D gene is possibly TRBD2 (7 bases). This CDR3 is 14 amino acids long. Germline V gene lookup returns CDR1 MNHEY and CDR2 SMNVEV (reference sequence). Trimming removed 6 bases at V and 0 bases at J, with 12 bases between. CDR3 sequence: CASSLRGGSYEQYF. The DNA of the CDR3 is TGTGCCAGCAGCCTAAGGGGGGGCTCCTACGAGCAGTACTTC.

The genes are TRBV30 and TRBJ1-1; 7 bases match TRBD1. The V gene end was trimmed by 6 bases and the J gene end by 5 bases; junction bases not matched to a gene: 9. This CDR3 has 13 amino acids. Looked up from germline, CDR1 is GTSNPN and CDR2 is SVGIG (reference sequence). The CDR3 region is CACARQGGTEAFF. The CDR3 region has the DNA TGTGCCTGTGCCAGACAGGGTGGGACTGAAGCTTTCTTT.

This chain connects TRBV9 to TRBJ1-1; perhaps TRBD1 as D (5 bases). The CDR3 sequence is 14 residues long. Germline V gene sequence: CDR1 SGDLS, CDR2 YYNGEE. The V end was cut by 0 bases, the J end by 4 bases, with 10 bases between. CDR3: CASSVGGGSTEAFF. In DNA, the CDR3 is TGTGCCAGCAGCGTAGGGGGGGGTAGCACTGAAGCTTTCTTT.

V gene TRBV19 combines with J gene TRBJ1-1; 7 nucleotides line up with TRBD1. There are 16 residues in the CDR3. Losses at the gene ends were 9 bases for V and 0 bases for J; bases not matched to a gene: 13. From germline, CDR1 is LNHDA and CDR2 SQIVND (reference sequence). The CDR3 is CASCDRADPVNTEAFF. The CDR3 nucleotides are TGTGCCAGCTGCGACAGGGCCGACCCCGTGAACACTGAAGCTTTCTTT.

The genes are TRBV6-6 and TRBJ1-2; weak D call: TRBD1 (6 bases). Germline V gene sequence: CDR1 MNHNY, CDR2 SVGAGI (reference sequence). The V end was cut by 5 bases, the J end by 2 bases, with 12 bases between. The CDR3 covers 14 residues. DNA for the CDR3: TGTGCCAGCAGTCTCTCCACAGGGAACTATGGCTACACCTTC. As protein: CASSLSTGNYGYTF.

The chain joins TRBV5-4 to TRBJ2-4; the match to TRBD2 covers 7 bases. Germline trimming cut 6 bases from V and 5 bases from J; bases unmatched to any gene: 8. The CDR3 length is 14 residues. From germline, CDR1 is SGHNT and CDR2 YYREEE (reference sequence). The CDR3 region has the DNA TGTGCCAGCACCAAGGCGGGAGATGAAAACATTCAGTACTTC. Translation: CASTKAGDENIQYF.

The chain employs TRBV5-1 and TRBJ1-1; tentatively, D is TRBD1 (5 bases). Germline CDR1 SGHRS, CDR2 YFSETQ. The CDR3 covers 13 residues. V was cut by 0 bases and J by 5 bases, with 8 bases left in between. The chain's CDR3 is CASSLAGSTEAFF. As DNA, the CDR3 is TGCGCCAGCAGCTTGGCAGGGTCGACTGAAGCTTTCTTT.

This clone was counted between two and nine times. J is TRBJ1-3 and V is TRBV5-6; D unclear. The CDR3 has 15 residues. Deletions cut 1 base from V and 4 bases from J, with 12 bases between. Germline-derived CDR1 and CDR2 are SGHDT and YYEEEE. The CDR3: CASSLRGESGNTIYF. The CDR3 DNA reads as TGTGCCAGCAGCTTGCGCGGGGAATCGGGAAACACCATATATTTT.

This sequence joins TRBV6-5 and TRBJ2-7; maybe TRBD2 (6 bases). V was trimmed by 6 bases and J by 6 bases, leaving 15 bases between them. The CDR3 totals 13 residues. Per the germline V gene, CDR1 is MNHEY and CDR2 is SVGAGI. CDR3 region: CASRSREEVEQYF. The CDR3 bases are TGTGCCAGCAGAAGCAGGGAGGAGGTCGAGCAGTACTTC.

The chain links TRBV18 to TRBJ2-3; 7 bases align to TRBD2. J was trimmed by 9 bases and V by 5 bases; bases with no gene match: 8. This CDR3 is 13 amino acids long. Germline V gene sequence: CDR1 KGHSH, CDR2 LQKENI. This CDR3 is CASSAGRSETQYF. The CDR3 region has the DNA TGTGCCAGCTCAGCCGGGAGGAGTGAGACGCAGTATTTT.